What follows is one T cell receptor (beta chain) and its context. Some clones are missing from TCRdb's copy, which holds only in-frame ones; the method was immunoSEQ multiplex PCR. The table records some 47,000 clones, about 86% of them present only once. The data belong to a study of T cells after posttransplantation cyclophosphamide. This CDR3 spans 11 amino acids. V lost 6 bases and J 7 bases, leaving 10 bases between the germline ends. Per germline, CDR1 SQVTM and CDR2 ANQGSEA. The chain has TRBV29-1 and TRBJ2-1; D remains ambiguous. This TCR was recovered from a man aged 25 to 45 with a blood cancer, CMV-positive, and with a related stem cell donor. Sequenced: PBMCs. This CDR3 reads CSVGILNEQFF. The CDR3 coding sequence is TGCAGCGTCGGTATACTAAATGAGCAGTTCTTC.